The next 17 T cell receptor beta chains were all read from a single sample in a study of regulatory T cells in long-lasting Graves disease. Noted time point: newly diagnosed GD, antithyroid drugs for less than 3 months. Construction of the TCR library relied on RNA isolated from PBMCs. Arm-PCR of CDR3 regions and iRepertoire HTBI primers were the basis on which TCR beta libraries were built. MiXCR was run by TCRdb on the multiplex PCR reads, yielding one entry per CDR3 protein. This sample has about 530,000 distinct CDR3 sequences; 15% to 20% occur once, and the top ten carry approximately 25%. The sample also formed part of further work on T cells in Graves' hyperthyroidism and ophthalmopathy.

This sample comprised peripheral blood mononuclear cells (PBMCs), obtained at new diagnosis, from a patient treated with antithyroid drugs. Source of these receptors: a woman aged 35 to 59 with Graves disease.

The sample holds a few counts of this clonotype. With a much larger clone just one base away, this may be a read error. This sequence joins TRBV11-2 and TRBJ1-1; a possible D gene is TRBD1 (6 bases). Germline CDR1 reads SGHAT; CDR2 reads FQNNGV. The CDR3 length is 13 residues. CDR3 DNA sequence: TGTGCCAGCAGTCTGGGGGGGGCCACTAAAGCTTTCTTT. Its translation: CASSLGGATKAFF. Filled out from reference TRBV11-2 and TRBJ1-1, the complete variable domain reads EAGVAQSPRYKIIEKRQSVAFWCNPISGHATLYWYQQILGQGPKLLIQFQNNGVVDDSQLPKDRFSAERLKGVDSTLKIQPAKLEDSAVYLCASSLGGATKAFFGQGTRLTVV.

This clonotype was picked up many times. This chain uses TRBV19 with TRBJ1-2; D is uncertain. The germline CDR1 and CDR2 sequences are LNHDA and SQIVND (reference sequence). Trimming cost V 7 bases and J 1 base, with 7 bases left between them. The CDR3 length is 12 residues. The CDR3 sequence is CASKRSNYGYTF. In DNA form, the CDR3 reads TGTGCCAGTAAAAGGAGTAACTATGGCTACACCTTC. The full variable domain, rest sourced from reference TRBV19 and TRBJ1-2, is DGGITQSPKYLFRKEGQNVTLSCEQNLNHDAMYWYRQDPGQGLRLIYYSQIVNDFQKGDIAEGYSVSREKKESFPLTVTSAQKNPTAFYLCASKRSNYGYTFGSGTRLTVV.

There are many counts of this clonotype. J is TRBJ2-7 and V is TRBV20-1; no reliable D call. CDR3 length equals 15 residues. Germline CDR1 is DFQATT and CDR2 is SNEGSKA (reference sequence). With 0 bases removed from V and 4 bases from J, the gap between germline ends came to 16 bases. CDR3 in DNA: TGCAGTGCTAGAGAAGTCCACCGGGCCTCGTACGAGCAGTACTTC. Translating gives CSAREVHRASYEQYF.

CDR3 nucleotides: TGTGCCAGCTCACCACTTCCTCCGGGGTACTATGGCTACACCTTC. It specifies CASSPLPPGYYGYTF. This chain links TRBV18 with TRBJ1-2; the D is unclear. The CDR3 covers 15 residues. Trimming removed 1 base from V and 3 bases from J, with 12 bases in between. CDR1 is KGHSH and CDR2 is LQKENI in the germline V gene. The full variable domain, completed using reference TRBV18 and TRBJ1-2, is NAGVMQNPRHLVRRRGQEARLRCSPMKGHSHVYWYRQLPEEGLKFMVYLQKENIIDESGMPKERFSAEFPKEGPSILRIQQVVRGDSAAYFCASSPLPPGYYGYTFGSGTRLTVV.

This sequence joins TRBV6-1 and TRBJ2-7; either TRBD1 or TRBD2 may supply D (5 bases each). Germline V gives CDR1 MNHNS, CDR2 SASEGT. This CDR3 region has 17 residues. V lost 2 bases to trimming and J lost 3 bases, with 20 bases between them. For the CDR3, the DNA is TGTGCCAGCAGTGAATTTAAGGTGGCAGTTGGGGGCTACGAGCAGTACTTC. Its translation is CASSEFKVAVGGYEQYF.

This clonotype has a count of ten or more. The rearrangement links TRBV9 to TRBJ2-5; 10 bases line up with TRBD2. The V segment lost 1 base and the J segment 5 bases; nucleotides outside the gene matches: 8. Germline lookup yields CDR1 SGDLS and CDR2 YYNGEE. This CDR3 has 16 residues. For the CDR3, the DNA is TGTGCCAGCAGCGTAACAAGCGGGGGGGCAGGGGAGACCCAGTACTTC. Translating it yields CASSVTSGGAGETQYF.

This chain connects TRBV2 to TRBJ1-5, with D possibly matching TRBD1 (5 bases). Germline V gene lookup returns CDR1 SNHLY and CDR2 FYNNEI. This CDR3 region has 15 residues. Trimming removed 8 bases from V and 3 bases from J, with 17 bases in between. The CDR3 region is CASLKGEGDNQPQHF. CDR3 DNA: TGTGCCAGCCTGAAAGGGGAGGGAGACAATCAGCCCCAGCATTTT.

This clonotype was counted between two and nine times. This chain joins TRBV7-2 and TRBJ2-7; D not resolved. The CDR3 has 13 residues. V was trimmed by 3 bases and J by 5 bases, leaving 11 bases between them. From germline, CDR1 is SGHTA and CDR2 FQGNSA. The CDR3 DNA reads TGTGCCAGCAGCTTTGCACCGTGGAACGAGCAGTACTTC. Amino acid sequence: CASSFAPWNEQYF.

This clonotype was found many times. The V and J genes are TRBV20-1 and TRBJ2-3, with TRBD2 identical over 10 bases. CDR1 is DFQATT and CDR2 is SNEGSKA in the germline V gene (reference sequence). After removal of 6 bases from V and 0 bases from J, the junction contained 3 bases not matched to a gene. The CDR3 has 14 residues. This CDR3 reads CSAIAGGSTDTQYF. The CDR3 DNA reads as TGCAGTGCCATAGCGGGGGGAAGCACAGATACGCAGTATTTT.

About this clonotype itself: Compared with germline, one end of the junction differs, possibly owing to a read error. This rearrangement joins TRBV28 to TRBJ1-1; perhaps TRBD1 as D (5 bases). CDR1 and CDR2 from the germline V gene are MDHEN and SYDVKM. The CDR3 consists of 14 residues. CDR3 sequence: CASSPPGTNTEALF. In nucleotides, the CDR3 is TGTGCCAGCAGCCCTCCCGGGACGAACACTGAAGCTCTCTTT. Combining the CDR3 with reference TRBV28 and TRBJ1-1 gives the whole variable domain DVKVTQSSRYLVKRTGEKVFLECVQDMDHENMFWYRQDPGLGLRLIYFSYDVKMKEKGDIPEGYSVSREKKERFSLILESASTNQTSMYLCASSPPGTNTEALFGQGTRLTVV.

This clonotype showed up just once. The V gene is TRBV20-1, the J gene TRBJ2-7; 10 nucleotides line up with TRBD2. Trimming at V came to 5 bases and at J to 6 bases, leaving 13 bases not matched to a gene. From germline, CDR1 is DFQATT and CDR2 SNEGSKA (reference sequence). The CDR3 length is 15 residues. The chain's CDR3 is CSAETRERGGREQYF. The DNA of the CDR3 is TGCAGTGCTGAAACCAGGGAGCGGGGGGGCCGCGAGCAGTACTTC.

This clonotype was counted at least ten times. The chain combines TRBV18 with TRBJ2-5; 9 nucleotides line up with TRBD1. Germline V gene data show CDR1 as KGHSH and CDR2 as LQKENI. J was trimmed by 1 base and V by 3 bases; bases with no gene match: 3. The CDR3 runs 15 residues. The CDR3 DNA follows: TGTGCCAGCTCACCGAAGGACAGGGGCCAAGAGACCCAGTACTTC. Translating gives CASSPKDRGQETQYF.

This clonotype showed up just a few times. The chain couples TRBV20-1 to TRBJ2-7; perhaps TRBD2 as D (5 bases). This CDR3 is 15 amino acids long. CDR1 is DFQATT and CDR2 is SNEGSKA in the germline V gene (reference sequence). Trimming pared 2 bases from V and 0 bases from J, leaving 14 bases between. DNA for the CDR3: TGCAGTGCTAGAAGGGAGTGGCCCTACTCCTACGAGCAGTACTTC. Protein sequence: CSARREWPYSYEQYF.

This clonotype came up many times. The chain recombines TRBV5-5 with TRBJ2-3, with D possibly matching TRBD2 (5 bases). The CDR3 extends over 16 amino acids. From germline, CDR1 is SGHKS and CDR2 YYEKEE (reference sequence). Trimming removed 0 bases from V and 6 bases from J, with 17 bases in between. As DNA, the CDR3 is TGTGCCAGCAGCTTGGCGGGTCTCGGGGAATGGGATACGCAGTATTTT. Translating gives CASSLAGLGEWDTQYF.

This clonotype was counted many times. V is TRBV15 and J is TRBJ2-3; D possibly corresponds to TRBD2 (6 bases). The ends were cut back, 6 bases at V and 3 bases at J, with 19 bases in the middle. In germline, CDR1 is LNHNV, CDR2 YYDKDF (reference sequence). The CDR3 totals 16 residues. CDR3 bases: TGTGCCACCAGTTATGGAGGGGCGCTTGGTACAGATACGCAGTATTTT. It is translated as CATSYGGALGTDTQYF. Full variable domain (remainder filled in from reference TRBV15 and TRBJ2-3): DAMVIQNPRYQVTQFGKPVTLSCSQTLNHNVMYWYQQKSSQAPKLLFHYYDKDFNNEADTPDNFQSRRPNTSFCFLDIRSPGLGDTAMYLCATSYGGALGTDTQYFGPGTRLTVL.

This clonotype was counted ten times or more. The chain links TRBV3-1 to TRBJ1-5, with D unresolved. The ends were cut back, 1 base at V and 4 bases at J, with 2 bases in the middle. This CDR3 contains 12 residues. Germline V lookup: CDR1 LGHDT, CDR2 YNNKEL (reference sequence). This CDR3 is CASSQVNQPQHF. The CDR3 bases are TGTGCCAGCAGCCAAGTTAATCAGCCCCAGCATTTT.

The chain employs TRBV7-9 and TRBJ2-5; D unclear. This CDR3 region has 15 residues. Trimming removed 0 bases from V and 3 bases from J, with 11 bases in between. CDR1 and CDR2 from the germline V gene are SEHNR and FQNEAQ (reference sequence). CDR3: CASSLASGQKETQYF. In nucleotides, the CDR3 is TGTGCCAGCAGCTTAGCGTCGGGCCAGAAAGAGACCCAGTACTTC.